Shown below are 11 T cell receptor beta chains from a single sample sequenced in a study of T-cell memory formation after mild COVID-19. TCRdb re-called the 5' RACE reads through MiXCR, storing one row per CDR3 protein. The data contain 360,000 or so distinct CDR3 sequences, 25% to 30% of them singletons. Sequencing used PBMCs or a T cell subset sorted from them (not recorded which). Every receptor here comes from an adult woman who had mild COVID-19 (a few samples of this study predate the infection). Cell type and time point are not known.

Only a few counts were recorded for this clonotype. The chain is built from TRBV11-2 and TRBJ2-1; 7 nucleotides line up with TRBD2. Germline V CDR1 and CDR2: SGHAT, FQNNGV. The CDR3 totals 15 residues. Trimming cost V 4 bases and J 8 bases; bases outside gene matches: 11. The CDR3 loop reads CASSSRTSRIDEQFF. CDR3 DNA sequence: TGTGCCAGCAGCTCCAGGACTAGTCGTATCGATGAGCAGTTCTTC.

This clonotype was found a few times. For the CDR3, the DNA is TGTGCCAGCACACAAACAGGGATGAATCAGCCCCAGCATTTT. Amino acid sequence: CASTQTGMNQPQHF. This chain links TRBV12-3 or TRBV12-4 with TRBJ1-5; D might be TRBD1 (6 bases). The germline V and J ends were trimmed by 7 bases and 4 bases, with 14 bases remaining between them. The CDR3 consists of 14 residues.

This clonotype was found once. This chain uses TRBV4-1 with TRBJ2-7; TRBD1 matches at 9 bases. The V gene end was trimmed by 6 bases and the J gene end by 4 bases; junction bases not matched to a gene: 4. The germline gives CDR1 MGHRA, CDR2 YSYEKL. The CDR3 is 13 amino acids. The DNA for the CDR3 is TGCGCCAGCAGGCGGACAGGGGATTACGAGCAGTACTTC. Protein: CASRRTGDYEQYF.

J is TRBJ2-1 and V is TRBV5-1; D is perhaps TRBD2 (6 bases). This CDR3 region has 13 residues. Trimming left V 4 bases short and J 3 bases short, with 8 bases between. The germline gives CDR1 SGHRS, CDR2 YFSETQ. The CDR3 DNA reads TGCGCCAGCAGCGTCGGGGGCTACAATGAGCAGTTCTTC. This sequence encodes CASSVGGYNEQFF.

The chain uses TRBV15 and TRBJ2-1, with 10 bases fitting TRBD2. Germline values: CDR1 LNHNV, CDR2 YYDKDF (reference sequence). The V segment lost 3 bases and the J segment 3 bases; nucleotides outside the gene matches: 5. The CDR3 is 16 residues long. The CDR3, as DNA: TGTGCCACCAGCAGGGCCGGGACTAGCGTCTACAATGAGCAGTTCTTC. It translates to CATSRAGTSVYNEQFF.

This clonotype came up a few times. CDR3 coding DNA: TGTGCCAGCAATAACGGAGGGTCTGAAGCTTTCTTT. It codes for CASNNGGSEAFF. The rearrangement links TRBV6-6 to TRBJ1-1; D is undetermined. The CDR3 covers 12 residues. The germline V and J ends were trimmed by 7 bases and 6 bases, with 12 bases remaining between them. CDR1 MNHNY and CDR2 SVGAGI come from the germline V gene (reference sequence).

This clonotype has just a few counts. CDR3 protein: CASSWTGKDGYTF. The DNA for the CDR3 is TGTGCCAGCAGTTGGACTGGAAAAGATGGCTACACCTTC. The chain links TRBV12-3 or TRBV12-4 to TRBJ1-2; the D is unclear. This CDR3 region has 13 residues. Trimming took 4 bases from V and 6 from J, leaving 12 bases between them.

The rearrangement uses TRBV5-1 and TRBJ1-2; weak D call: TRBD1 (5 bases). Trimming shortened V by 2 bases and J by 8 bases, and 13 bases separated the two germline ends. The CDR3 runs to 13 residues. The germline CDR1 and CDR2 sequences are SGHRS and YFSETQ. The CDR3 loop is CASSFPGGDGYTF. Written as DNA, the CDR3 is TGCGCCAGCAGCTTCCCCGGGGGGGACGGCTACACCTTC. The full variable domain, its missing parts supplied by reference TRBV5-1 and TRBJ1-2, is KAGVTQTPRYLIKTRGQQVTLSCSPISGHRSVSWYQQTPGQGLQFLFEYFSETQRNKGNFPGRFSGRQFSNSRSEMNVSTLELGDSALYLCASSFPGGDGYTFGSGTRLTVV.

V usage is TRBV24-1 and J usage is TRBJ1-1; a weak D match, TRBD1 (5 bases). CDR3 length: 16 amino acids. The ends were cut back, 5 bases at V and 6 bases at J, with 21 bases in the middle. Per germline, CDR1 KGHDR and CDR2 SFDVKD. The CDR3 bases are TGTGCCACCAGTGCCGCCACGCACCGGGGCCGCCCTGAAGCTTTCTTT. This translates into CATSAATHRGRPEAFF.

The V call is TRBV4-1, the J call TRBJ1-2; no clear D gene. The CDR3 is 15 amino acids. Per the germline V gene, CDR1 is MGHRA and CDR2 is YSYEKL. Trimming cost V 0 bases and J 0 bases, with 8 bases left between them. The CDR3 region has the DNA TGCGCCAGCAGCCAAGAGCCGGCAGCTAACTATGGCTACACCTTC. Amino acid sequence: CASSQEPAANYGYTF.

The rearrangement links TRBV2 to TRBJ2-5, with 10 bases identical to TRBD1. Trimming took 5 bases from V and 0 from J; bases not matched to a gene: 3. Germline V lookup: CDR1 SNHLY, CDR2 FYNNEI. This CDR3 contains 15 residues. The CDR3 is CASSRDRGHQETQYF. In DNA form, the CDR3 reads TGTGCCAGCAGTCGGGACAGGGGTCACCAAGAGACCCAGTACTTC.